Given below is one TCR beta chain in context. The Seattle patients, enrolled during active infection, were followed longitudinally. The CDR3 runs 12 residues. V lost 1 base and J lost 8, with 8 bases in between. Looked up from germline, CDR1 is GTSNPN and CDR2 is SVGIG (reference sequence). Original analysis: Scientists estimated how many nucleated cells there were by amplifying reference gene primers. Clones were read by immunoSEQ multiplex PCR, and TCRdb kept only the in-frame ones, dropping some. V, J and clone size are those of that table, while D and trimming were read from the DNA. The data contain under 400,000 clones, roughly 86% of them seen just once; the ten biggest clones take up less than 11%. The source of the sample is a study of blood T cell repertoires in COVID-19. In the study overall: Sites across the United States, Italy and Spain contributed samples from acute and convalescent COVID-19. Sources were T cells, B-cell-depleted T cells, or PBMCs; the material itself was cDNA or gDNA.

This TCR was sampled from a woman aged 30 to 39 with COVID-19, enrolled during active disease. The chain couples TRBV30 to TRBJ1-4; possible D gene TRBD1, 5 bases. Sequenced sample: peripheral blood. CDR3 region: CAWSGRGEKLFF. The CDR3 bases are TGTGCCTGGAGTGGAAGGGGAGAAAAACTGTTTTTT.